A single sample gave rise to the 28 T cell receptor beta chains below, sequenced in a study of blood T cells in healthy people across ages. Next came a second PCR, run for roughly 6 to 11 cycles, which used a sample-barcoded 5' primer along with a J-beta primer mix. MiXCR, applied by TCRdb to the 5' RACE reads, yields one record per CDR3 protein. The sample includes over 600,000 distinct CDR3 sequences, 20% to 25% seen only once; the top ten take roughly 3.7%. Input material: blood. The receptor set was obtained from a man between 65 and 85 years old in good health.

The chain couples TRBV15 to TRBJ2-1; the match to TRBD2 covers 7 bases. Germline V gene data show CDR1 as LNHNV and CDR2 as YYDKDF (reference sequence). The CDR3 contains 16 residues. J was trimmed by 2 bases and V by 0 bases; bases with no gene match: 4. In DNA form, the CDR3 reads TGTGCCACCAGCAGAGATTCTAGCGGCGCCTACAATGAGCAGTTCTTC. Its protein is CATSRDSSGAYNEQFF.

CDR3 amino acids: CASSHFEGVSYEQYF. DNA for the CDR3: TGTGCCAGCAGCCATTTTGAGGGGGTCTCCTACGAGCAGTACTTC. This chain connects TRBV6-6 to TRBJ2-1, with D possibly TRBD1 on 6 matching bases. Gene TRBJ2-7 matches the end of the DNA better, so the J call may be wrong. This CDR3 spans 15 amino acids. The germline gives CDR1 MNHNY, CDR2 SVGAGI (reference sequence).

This clonotype was observed a handful of times. The chain links TRBV2 to TRBJ1-1; TRBD1 agrees at 8 bases. Trimming removed 9 bases from V and 4 bases from J; junction bases left unmatched: 1. This CDR3 comprises 11 residues. Germline V gives CDR1 SNHLY, CDR2 FYNNEI. The CDR3 reads CARDRATEAFF. The CDR3 DNA is TGTGCCAGGGACAGGGCCACTGAAGCTTTCTTT.

This clonotype appeared a few times. The genes are TRBV5-5 and TRBJ2-5, with 9 bases matching TRBD1. The CDR3 extends over 14 amino acids. In germline, CDR1 is SGHKS, CDR2 YYEKEE (reference sequence). After removal of 4 bases from V and 5 bases from J, the junction contained 6 bases not matched to a gene. The CDR3 DNA is TGTGCCAGCAGCGGTACAGGGGGCATGGAGACCCAGTACTTC. This encodes CASSGTGGMETQYF.

The chain couples TRBV6-5 to TRBJ2-7, with 7 bases lining up with TRBD2. Germline trimming cut 6 bases from V and 3 bases from J; bases unmatched to any gene: 5. CDR1 is MNHEY, CDR2 SVGAGI, per germline. This CDR3 is 13 amino acids long. The CDR3 DNA reads as TGTGCCAGCAGATCCAGCGGGGACTACGAGCAGTACTTC. This translates into CASRSSGDYEQYF.

This clonotype was seen more than once but under ten times. The J gene is TRBJ2-1, the V gene TRBV20-1, with no clear D. Germline CDR1 and CDR2: DFQATT and SNEGSKA (reference sequence). CDR3 size: 12 residues. V lost 0 bases and J lost 15, with 15 bases in between. The CDR3 region is CSARDMLGSPFF. The CDR3 DNA is TGCAGTGCTAGAGATATGTTAGGGTCTCCGTTCTTC.

The chain employs TRBV10-3 and TRBJ1-1; D unclear. The CDR3 length is 12 residues. V lost 0 bases and J lost 5, with 4 bases in between. Germline CDR1 and CDR2: ENHRY and SYGVKD. Here the CDR3 DNA reads TGTGCCATCAGTGAGTCCGGGACTGAAGCTTTCTTT. Translating it yields CAISESGTEAFF.

In this sample, this clonotype turned up many times. The chain is built from TRBV24-1 and TRBJ1-4; 8 bases are shared with TRBD1. The germline CDR1 and CDR2 sequences are KGHDR and SFDVKD. V gave up 11 bases and J gave up 3 bases; unmatched junction bases: 4. The CDR3 runs to 13 residues. The CDR3 DNA is TGTGCCATCCAGGGGGCGGCTAATGAAAAACTGTTTTTT. It codes for CAIQGAANEKLFF.

The chain combines TRBV18 with TRBJ2-7, with TRBD1 identical over 9 bases. CDR1 is KGHSH and CDR2 is LQKENI in the germline V gene. V dropped 2 bases and J dropped 0; count of bases not matched to a gene: 11. The CDR3 extends over 18 amino acids. The CDR3, as DNA: TGTGCCAGCTCACCAGGGACAGGGATGACAAGGAGCTCCTACGAGCAGTACTTC. This encodes CASSPGTGMTRSSYEQYF. Filled out from reference TRBV18 and TRBJ2-7, the complete variable domain reads NAGVMQNPRHLVRRRGQEARLRCSPMKGHSHVYWYRQLPEEGLKFMVYLQKENIIDESGMPKERFSAEFPKEGPSILRIQQVVRGDSAAYFCASSPGTGMTRSSYEQYFGPGTRLTVT.

CDR3 bases: TGCGCCAGCAGCCAGCCAGGGCAAAACACTGAAGCTTTCTTT. This translates into CASSQPGQNTEAFF. The chain combines TRBV4-1 with TRBJ1-1, with a possible D match to TRBD1 (5 bases). The CDR3 spans 14 residues. Germline loops: CDR1 MGHRA, CDR2 YSYEKL. Between the trimmed V and J ends, which lost 3 bases and 2 bases, there was a span of 10 bases.

This clonotype was seen only a few times. The genes are TRBV4-1 and TRBJ2-7; no definite D call. The V end lost 0 bases, the J end lost 6 bases, and 12 bases lay between the germline ends. Looked up from germline, CDR1 is MGHRA and CDR2 is YSYEKL. CDR3 length: 14 residues. CDR3 sequence: CASSQDIAAFEQYF. The CDR3 DNA reads TGCGCCAGCAGCCAAGATATCGCCGCTTTCGAGCAGTACTTC.

The chain has TRBV6-5 and TRBJ1-1, with 7 bases that match TRBD1. Trimming took 6 bases from V and 1 from J; bases not matched to a gene: 8. CDR1 and CDR2 (germline): MNHEY, SVGAGI. This CDR3 has 15 amino acids. Here the CDR3 reads CASRTSGTANTEAFF. The CDR3 nucleotides read TGTGCCAGCAGAACCTCCGGGACAGCGAACACTGAAGCTTTCTTT.

In its sample, this clonotype was seen once. This chain connects TRBV29-1 to TRBJ1-1; 7 bases align to TRBD1. This CDR3 comprises 14 residues. With 3 bases clipped from V and 0 bases from J, the junction kept 4 bases outside the gene matches. Germline values: CDR1 SQVTM, CDR2 ANQGSEA. The CDR3 is CSVDVTGMNTEAFF. The CDR3 DNA reads TGCAGCGTTGATGTGACAGGGATGAACACTGAAGCTTTCTTT.

This clonotype was recorded a few times. V usage is TRBV3-1 and J usage is TRBJ2-1; 8 bases line up with TRBD1. J lost 5 bases, V lost 3 bases, and 6 bases had no gene match. Germline loops: CDR1 LGHDT, CDR2 YNNKEL (reference sequence). The CDR3 runs to 15 residues. The DNA of the CDR3 is TGTGCCAGCAGCCACACAGGGGGGACCAACAATGAGCAGTTCTTC. Its translation is CASSHTGGTNNEQFF.

This clonotype has a handful of counts. The chain is built from TRBV2 and TRBJ2-5, with 7 bases that match TRBD2. This CDR3 region has 14 residues. Germline CDR1 is SNHLY and CDR2 is FYNNEI. Trimming cost V 6 bases and J 5 bases; bases outside gene matches: 9. The DNA of the CDR3 is TGTGCCAGCAGCGCACTAACTAGCGAGGAGACCCAGTACTTC. This codes for CASSALTSEETQYF.

This clonotype was found many times. J is TRBJ2-5 and V is TRBV20-1, with D perhaps TRBD2 (7 bases). V was trimmed by 0 bases and J by 1 base, leaving 24 bases between them. The CDR3 sequence is 19 residues long. From germline, CDR1 is DFQATT and CDR2 SNEGSKA (reference sequence). The CDR3 bases are TGCAGTGCTAGAGATCAAGGGGGGTTAACGGGAGGACCCCAAGAGACCCAGTACTTC. It codes for CSARDQGGLTGGPQETQYF.

The chain combines TRBV6-5 with TRBJ2-5, with D possibly TRBD1 on 5 matching bases. The J call may be in error: the DNA end matches TRBJ2-7 better. The CDR3 has 13 residues. Germline loops: CDR1 MNHEY, CDR2 SVGAGI. The CDR3 here is CASSYSLGREQYF. The CDR3 DNA reads TGTGCCAGCAGTTACTCTCTGGGGCGCGAGCAGTACTTC.

As regards this clonotype: One junction end does not reproduce the germline sequence, and a read error may be involved. The chain employs TRBV12-3 or TRBV12-4 and TRBJ1-1; possible D gene TRBD1, 5 bases. The CDR3 has 15 amino acids. The CDR3 sequence is CACSSPGLGNTEAFF. DNA of the CDR3: TGTGCCTGCAGTTCTCCAGGGTTAGGGAACACTGAAGCTTTCTTT.

In its sample, this clonotype was seen a few times. Germline is not matched at one junction end, which may reflect a read error. The CDR3 region is CASSQDRQGGRLKDF. DNA of the CDR3: TGTGCCAGCAGCCAAGATAGACAGGGCGGAAGATTGAAGGACTTC. The genes are TRBV3-1 and TRBJ2-4; TRBD1 agrees at 7 bases. CDR3 length: 15 residues. Germline CDR1 and CDR2: LGHDT and YNNKEL (reference sequence).

This clonotype appeared a few times. The rearrangement joins TRBV5-1 to TRBJ2-1, with D possibly TRBD2 on 6 matching bases. The V and J ends lost 4 bases and 9 bases respectively, with 14 bases between them. Germline V gene lookup returns CDR1 SGHRS and CDR2 YFSETQ. The CDR3 runs 13 residues. For the CDR3, the DNA is TGCGCCAGCAGCCCGGGACTCCTTGGTGAGCAGTTCTTC. This sequence encodes CASSPGLLGEQFF. Supplemented by reference TRBV5-1 and TRBJ2-1, the full variable domain reads KAGVTQTPRYLIKTRGQQVTLSCSPISGHRSVSWYQQTPGQGLQFLFEYFSETQRNKGNFPGRFSGRQFSNSRSEMNVSTLELGDSALYLCASSPGLLGEQFFGPGTRLTVL.

This clonotype was observed a few times. The chain has TRBV7-8 and TRBJ2-5; 11 bases fit TRBD2. TRBJ2-1 matches the DNA end more closely, so the J call is doubtful. Per germline, CDR1 SGHVS and CDR2 FQNEAQ. The CDR3 has 18 residues. Here the CDR3 DNA reads TGTGCCAGCAGTTGGGACGTATCAAATAGCGGGAGGGCCTATGAGCAGTTCTTC. Its protein is CASSWDVSNSGRAYEQFF.

The V gene is TRBV3-1, the J gene TRBJ2-4, with unresolved D. The CDR3 is made up of 17 amino acids. The germline CDR1 and CDR2 sequences are LGHDT and YNNKEL (reference sequence). Trimming pared 1 base from V and 3 bases from J, leaving 16 bases between. The CDR3 DNA reads TGTGCCAGCAGCCAAGTGAATAGGGATACTGGCAAAAACATTCAGTACTTC. Encoded protein: CASSQVNRDTGKNIQYF.

This chain links TRBV2 with TRBJ1-4; 7 positions match TRBD1. J gave up 3 bases and V 7 bases, and 5 bases lay outside the gene matches. Germline V lookup: CDR1 SNHLY, CDR2 FYNNEI. This CDR3 is 14 amino acids long. The CDR3 nucleotides read TGTGCCAGCAAACGACAGGGAGCTAATGAAAAACTGTTTTTT. Translation: CASKRQGANEKLFF.

The chain has TRBV6-6 and TRBJ2-6, with D possibly called TRBD1 or TRBD2 (6 bases each). Trimming removed 0 bases from V and 2 bases from J, with 11 bases in between. This CDR3 region has 17 residues. In germline, CDR1 is MNHNY, CDR2 SVGAGI (reference sequence). The CDR3 is CASSYSRGATGANVLTF. The DNA for the CDR3 is TGTGCCAGCAGTTACTCGAGGGGGGCTACTGGGGCCAACGTCCTGACTTTC.

Concerning this clonotype itself: This clone may be a read error of a much larger clone one base away. V and J are TRBV7-8 and TRBJ2-3; 7 nucleotides match TRBD2. The CDR3 has 16 residues. V lost 7 bases and J lost 4; bases outside the gene matches: 14. Germline V CDR1 and CDR2: SGHVS, FQNEAQ. The CDR3 DNA follows: TGTGCCAGCAACTCCCCGGCGGGAGTACCGGCAGATACGCAGTATTTT. It is translated as CASNSPAGVPADTQYF.

This clonotype has a handful of counts. The V and J genes are TRBV2 and TRBJ1-4, with TRBD1 matching 8 bases. This CDR3 is built from 14 residues. CDR1 and CDR2 from the germline V gene are SNHLY and FYNNEI. V shed 7 bases and J 3 bases; nucleotides not matched to a gene: 4. The CDR3 DNA is TGTGCCAGCAAAAACAGGGGGTCTAATGAAAAACTGTTTTTT. This codes for CASKNRGSNEKLFF.

This clonotype was picked up many times. This chain connects TRBV20-1 to TRBJ2-3; 14 nucleotides line up with TRBD2. The germline V gene encodes CDR1 DFQATT and CDR2 SNEGSKA (reference sequence). V was pared by 0 bases and J by 9 bases, with 5 bases of the junction left unmatched. The CDR3 covers 15 residues. CDR3: CSARDPTSGRGTQYF. The CDR3 bases are TGCAGTGCTAGAGATCCGACTAGCGGGAGGGGGACGCAGTATTTT.

The J gene is TRBJ2-7, the V gene TRBV6-2 or TRBV6-3, with D perhaps matching TRBD2 (6 bases). V lost 7 bases, J lost 6 bases, and 13 bases lay in between. From germline, CDR1 is MNHEY and CDR2 SVGEGT. The CDR3 extends over 12 amino acids. This CDR3 reads CASTHPGSEQYF. The CDR3 region has the DNA TGTGCCAGCACCCACCCCGGGAGCGAGCAGTACTTC.